These 10 T cell receptor beta chains were sequenced from one sample in a study of T cell responses to AZD1222 COVID-19 vaccine. The protocol was immunoSEQ multiplex PCR, while the TCRdb copy is restricted to in-frame clones and leaves out a portion. The data hold some 130,000 clones, with roughly 90% observed a single time. Material: peripheral blood, obtained on day 0 of AZD1222 vaccination. Receptors were obtained from an adult in good health.

This chain uses TRBV7-3 with TRBJ1-1; D gene unclear. The germline gives CDR1 SGHTA, CDR2 FQGTGA. This CDR3 region has 13 residues. V gave up 4 bases and J gave up 4 bases, with 10 bases separating them. CDR3 loop: CASSSFTGTEAFF. The CDR3 DNA reads TGTGCCAGCAGCTCGTTCACGGGCACTGAAGCTTTCTTT.

The gene calls are TRBV28 and TRBJ1-2; D is undetermined. The CDR3 loop spans 14 amino acids. In germline, CDR1 is MDHEN, CDR2 SYDVKM. Trimming shortened V by 0 bases and J by 4 bases, and 9 bases separated the two germline ends. The CDR3 protein is CASSLWVGSYGYTF. As DNA, the CDR3 is TGTGCCAGCAGTTTATGGGTGGGTAGCTATGGCTACACCTTC.

The V and J genes are TRBV23-1 and TRBJ1-4; D is uncertain. TRBV23-1 is an open reading frame whose function is uncertain. The CDR3 is made up of 13 amino acids. Between the trimmed V and J ends, which lost 0 bases and 17 bases, there was a span of 16 bases. CDR3 DNA: TGCGCCAGCAGTCAATCGTTGCACCTAAGACTCTTTTTT. Translation gives CASSQSLHLRLFF.

The chain links TRBV7-9 to TRBJ1-4; a weak D match, TRBD1 (5 bases). Per germline, CDR1 SEHNR and CDR2 FQNEAQ (reference sequence). Trimming removed 5 bases from V and 7 bases from J, with 14 bases in between. The CDR3 totals 14 residues. This CDR3 is CASSRRGAREKLFF. CDR3 DNA: TGTGCCAGCAGCCGACGCGGGGCCCGTGAAAAACTGTTTTTT.

The chain recombines TRBV5-8 with TRBJ2-7; 7 bases match TRBD2. This CDR3 comprises 15 residues. CDR1 SGHTS and CDR2 YDEGEE come from the germline V gene. V shed 1 base and J 2 bases; nucleotides not matched to a gene: 6. CDR3 DNA: TGTGCCAGCAGCTTGTTCGGCGGGAGTCCCTACGAGCAGTACTTC. Translating gives CASSLFGGSPYEQYF.

This clone showed up just once. V usage is TRBV30 and J usage is TRBJ1-6, with 8 bases that match TRBD1. Looked up from germline, CDR1 is GTSNPN and CDR2 is SVGIG (reference sequence). The V and J ends lost 1 base and 5 bases, in that order; junction bases with no gene match: 4. The CDR3 covers 15 residues. CDR3 nucleotides: TGTGCCTGGAGTGGGACAGGGTTCGATAATTCACCCCTCCACTTT. Protein sequence: CAWSGTGFDNSPLHF. Full variable domain (missing parts from reference TRBV30 and TRBJ1-6): SQTIHQWPATLVQPVGSPLSLECTVEGTSNPNLYWYRQAAGRGLQLLFYSVGIGQISSEVPQNLSASRPQDRQFILSSKKLLLSDSGFYLCAWSGTGFDNSPLHFGNGTRLTVT.

The genes are TRBV10-1 and TRBJ2-2, with a tentative D call TRBD2 (6 bases). The CDR3 loop spans 15 amino acids. Germline V gene data show CDR1 as WNHNN and CDR2 as SYGVQD (reference sequence). The germline V and J ends were trimmed by 8 bases and 0 bases, with 13 bases remaining between them. The CDR3 reads CASSGDLANTGELFF. CDR3 sequence (DNA): TGCGCCAGCTCGGGGGACTTAGCGAACACCGGGGAGCTGTTTTTT.

The V call is TRBV28, the J call TRBJ2-4; weak D call: TRBD2 (5 bases). The V gene lost 4 bases and the J gene lost 0 bases, with 13 bases spanning the gap. The CDR3 consists of 16 residues. Per germline, CDR1 MDHEN and CDR2 SYDVKM. CDR3 DNA: TGTGCCAGCAGTTCCCGCGGACTGCAAGCCAAAAACATTCAGTACTTC. Its translation: CASSSRGLQAKNIQYF.

This clone has more than one count but fewer than ten. J is TRBJ2-5 and V is TRBV10-1; possibly TRBD2 for D (6 bases). V was cut by 6 bases and J by 2 bases, with 10 bases left in between. The CDR3 is made up of 13 amino acids. The germline V gene has CDR1 WNHNN and CDR2 SYGVQD (reference sequence). As DNA, the CDR3 is TGCGCCAGCAGCCGGGACTTTCAAGAGACCCAGTACTTC. Its translation is CASSRDFQETQYF.

The chain has TRBV7-2 and TRBJ2-5; D is unclear. CDR3 length: 14 residues. CDR1 is SGHTA, CDR2 FQGNSA, per germline. V gave up 1 base and J gave up 5 bases, with 11 bases separating them. CDR3 in amino acids: CASSLEGKGETQYF. CDR3 DNA: TGTGCCAGCAGCTTAGAAGGGAAGGGCGAGACCCAGTACTTC. The full variable domain, with the rest looked up from reference TRBV7-2 and TRBJ2-5, is GAGVSQSPSNKVTEKGKDVELRCDPISGHTALYWYRQSLGQGLEFLIYFQGNSAPDKSGLPSDRFSAERTGGSVSTLTIQRTQQEDSAVYLCASSLEGKGETQYFGPGTRLLVL.